This TCR beta chain was documented in a study of chemoradiotherapy in HPV16-positive cancers. The CDR3 totals 13 residues. Germline V gives CDR1 LNHDA, CDR2 SQIVND (reference sequence). V was trimmed by 5 bases and J by 4 bases, leaving 11 bases between them. This clone was seen a handful of times. Here immunoSEQ multiplex PCR was the method, and the copy in TCRdb shows in-frame clones only, minus some. The data show several hundred clones, roughly nine tenths seen once. The chain links TRBV19 to TRBJ1-1; D is undetermined. The sample here was tumor tissue, taken from a patient who underwent chemoradiotherapy. The source is a human donor with HPV-associated anogenital cancer. The CDR3 DNA sequence: TGTGCCAGTAGTCTCAGCCTCATCACTGAAGCTTTCTTT. This gives the protein CASSLSLITEAFF.